A selection of T cell receptor beta chains follows, all from one sample in a study of cytomegalovirus exposure and HLA in healthy donors. The repertoire was sequenced with immunoSEQ multiplex PCR; TCRdb's copy has only in-frame clones and lacks some. The repertoire holds about 200,000 clones, with roughly 80% as singletons. Sequenced: PBMCs. These receptors were obtained from a man over 45 in good health and CMV-seronegative. Each CDR3 is given with its conserved first and last residue. The D gene is left open where the match is weak. Size is omitted from some rows. Given values are once, few, many or a class for expanded clones.

D: TRBD1
V: TRBV6-6
length: 14
J: TRBJ2-5
size: -
CDR3: CASRHSWTGDSQYF
DNA: TGTGCCAGCAGACATTCTTGGACAGGGGATTCCCAGTACTTC

D: -
V: TRBV7-9
length: 12
J: TRBJ2-5
size: -
CDR3: CASSLASREQYF
DNA: TGTGCCAGCAGCTTAGCGAGTCGGGAGCAGTACTTC

D: TRBD1
V: TRBV19
length: 14
J: TRBJ1-5
size: few
CDR3: CASRTGPLNQPQHF
DNA: TGTGCCAGCCGGACAGGCCCACTGAATCAGCCCCAGCATTTT

D: TRBD1
V: TRBV19
length: 12
J: TRBJ1-2
size: -
CDR3: CASKDRNYGYTF
DNA: TGTGCCAGTAAGGACAGGAACTATGGCTACACCTTC

D: -
V: TRBV20-1
length: 11
J: TRBJ2-7
size: -
CDR3: CSARGTYEQYF
DNA: TGCAGTGCTAGAGGTACTTACGAGCAGTACTTC

D: -
V: TRBV29-1
length: 12
J: TRBJ1-1
size: -
CDR3: CSALTGNTEAFF
DNA: TGCAGCGCACTGACAGGGAACACTGAAGCTTTCTTT

D: -
V: TRBV6-1
length: 13
J: TRBJ2-5
size: -
CDR3: CASSYGGQETQYF
DNA: TGTGCCAGCTCTTACGGGGGCCAAGAGACCCAGTACTTC

D: -
V: TRBV7-2
length: 15
J: TRBJ2-7
size: -
CDR3: CASSLVYGALYEQYF
DNA: TGTGCCAGCAGCTTAGTTTATGGGGCGCTCTACGAGCAGTACTTC

D: -
V: TRBV6-5
length: 12
J: TRBJ2-7
size: -
CDR3: CASKRGPYEQYF
DNA: TGTGCCAGCAAACGGGGTCCCTACGAGCAGTACTTC

D: TRBD1
V: TRBV2
length: 13
J: TRBJ2-7
size: -
CDR3: CASTEQGAGEQYF
DNA: TGTGCCAGCACTGAACAGGGGGCGGGGGAGCAGTACTTC

D: -
V: TRBV4-2
length: 16
J: TRBJ1-1
size: -
CDR3: CASSQDVEVRNTEAFF
DNA: TGTGCCAGCAGCCAAGATGTGGAGGTCCGGAACACTGAAGCTTTCTTT

D: TRBD1
V: TRBV15
length: 14
J: TRBJ2-7
size: -
CDR3: CATSTLTGPTEQYF
DNA: TGTGCCACCAGCACCCTGACAGGGCCTACTGAGCAGTACTTC

D: -
V: TRBV6-1
length: 15
J: TRBJ1-3
size: -
CDR3: CASGGQYHSGNTIYF
DNA: TGTGCCAGCGGCGGGCAGTACCACTCTGGAAACACCATATATTTT

D: -
V: TRBV5-6
length: 15
J: TRBJ1-2
size: -
CDR3: CASSLDGLTNYGYTF
DNA: TGTGCCAGCAGCTTGGACGGACTGACTAACTATGGCTACACCTTC

D: TRBD2
V: TRBV7-3
length: 15
J: TRBJ2-2
size: -
CDR3: CASSFSGSRTGELFF
DNA: TGTGCCAGCAGCTTTAGCGGGAGTAGGACCGGGGAGCTGTTTTTT

D: -
V: TRBV15
length: 14
J: TRBJ1-2
size: once
CDR3: CATSREAANYGYTF
DNA: TGTGCCACCAGCAGAGAGGCAGCTAACTATGGCTACACCTTC

D: TRBD2
V: TRBV19
length: 16
J: TRBJ2-3
size: -
CDR3: CASSLGAGGGRDTQYF
DNA: TGTGCCAGTAGTCTGGGAGCGGGAGGGGGGCGAGATACGCAGTATTTT

D: -
V: TRBV27
length: 16
J: TRBJ2-7
size: -
CDR3: CASSGLPAGRSYEQYF
DNA: TGTGCCAGCAGTGGCCTCCCAGCGGGCCGCTCCTACGAGCAGTACTTC

D: TRBD2
V: TRBV4-1
length: 17
J: TRBJ2-5
size: -
CDR3: CASSPLTSGRVQETQYF
DNA: TGCGCCAGCAGCCCCTTGACTAGCGGGAGGGTTCAAGAGACCCAGTACTTC

D: -
V: TRBV19
length: 15
J: TRBJ1-5
size: -
CDR3: CASRDRPNSNQPQHF
DNA: TGTGCCAGTAGGGACAGACCGAATAGCAATCAGCCCCAGCATTTT

D: -
V: TRBV5-1
length: 10
J: TRBJ2-1
size: -
CDR3: CASSRNEQFF
DNA: TGCGCCAGCAGCCGGAATGAGCAGTTCTTC

D: TRBD1
V: TRBV7-9
length: 17
J: TRBJ2-2
size: -
CDR3: CSSSHLTGGDGTGELFF
DNA: TGTTCCAGCAGCCACCTCACAGGGGGCGACGGCACCGGGGAGCTGTTTTTT

D: -
V: TRBV6-1
length: 15
J: TRBJ1-6
size: -
CDR3: CASPRTGLPNSPLHF
DNA: TGTGCCAGCCCGAGAACAGGACTACCAAATTCACCCCTCCACTTT

D: -
V: TRBV27
length: 15
J: TRBJ2-7
size: -
CDR3: CASSQWGGTSYEQYF
DNA: TGTGCCAGCAGTCAATGGGGCGGGACCTCCTACGAGCAGTACTTC

D: TRBD1
V: TRBV23-1
length: 13
J: TRBJ2-7
size: -
CDR3: CATKDRGTNEQYF
DNA: TGCGCCACCAAAGACAGGGGGACCAACGAGCAGTACTTC

D: -
V: TRBV19
length: 16
J: TRBJ1-5
size: -
CDR3: CASSMRAPPGNQPQHF
DNA: TGTGCCAGTAGTATGAGGGCCCCGCCGGGCAATCAGCCCCAGCATTTT

D: -
V: TRBV30
length: 13
J: TRBJ1-4
size: -
CDR3: CAYMTGYNEKLFF
DNA: TGTGCCTACATGACAGGTTATAATGAAAAACTGTTTTTT

D: -
V: TRBV21-1
length: 16
J: TRBJ2-7
size: -
CDR3: CASSPERISRTYEQYF
DNA: TGTGCCAGCAGCCCGGAACGGATTAGCCGGACCTACGAGCAGTACTTC

D: TRBD2
V: TRBV13
length: 17
J: TRBJ2-3
size: -
CDR3: CASSSGTSGRWTDTQYF
DNA: TGTGCCAGCAGCTCCGGGACTAGCGGGAGATGGACAGATACGCAGTATTTT

D: -
V: TRBV11-2
length: 16
J: TRBJ1-1
size: -
CDR3: CASSRAGGGTNTEAFF
DNA: TGTGCCAGCAGCCGCGCGGGGGGAGGGACGAACACTGAAGCTTTCTTT

D: -
V: TRBV27
length: 12
J: TRBJ2-1
size: once
CDR3: CASSKIGVEQFF
DNA: TGTGCCAGCAGCAAAATAGGGGTTGAGCAGTTCTTC

D: TRBD2
V: TRBV5-1
length: 16
J: TRBJ2-3
size: -
CDR3: CASSPGLAGDTDTQYF
DNA: TGCGCCAGCAGTCCGGGACTAGCGGGAGACACAGATACGCAGTATTTT

D: TRBD2
V: TRBV5-1
length: 14
J: TRBJ2-7
size: -
CDR3: CASSVIAGAYEQYF
DNA: TGCGCCAGCAGCGTAATAGCGGGAGCCTACGAGCAGTACTTC

D: TRBD1
V: TRBV9
length: 15
J: TRBJ2-3
size: -
CDR3: CASSALVRGPDTQYF
DNA: TGTGCCAGCAGCGCACTAGTAAGGGGGCCAGATACGCAGTATTTT

D: TRBD1
V: TRBV6-5
length: 14
J: TRBJ1-2
size: -
CDR3: CASSMGQVVNGYTF
DNA: TGTGCCAGCAGCATGGGACAGGTAGTGAATGGCTACACCTTC

D: TRBD2
V: TRBV9
length: 18
J: TRBJ2-5
size: -
CDR3: CASSLGTSGVGRQETQYF
DNA: TGTGCCAGCAGCTTAGGGACTAGCGGGGTGGGGAGACAAGAGACCCAGTACTTC

D: TRBD2
V: TRBV5-1
length: 15
J: TRBJ2-7
size: -
CDR3: CASSLVLAGAGEQYF
DNA: TGCGCCAGCAGCTTGGTTCTAGCGGGCGCCGGGGAGCAGTACTTC